Listed below are T cell receptor beta chains from one sample, sequenced in a study of cytomegalovirus exposure and HLA in healthy donors. Profiled with immunoSEQ multiplex PCR; TCRdb holds only in-frame clones, not every one. The repertoire holds under 75,000 clones, with just under 95% as singletons. Material for sequencing was PBMCs. These receptors were taken from a woman under 30 in good health and CMV-seropositive. CDR3s include the opening cysteine and the closing phenylalanine or tryptophan. D genes are given only for firm matches. Size is omitted from some rows. Given values are once, few, many or a class for expanded clones.

d_gene,abundance,v_gene,j_gene,CDR3nt,CDR3aa
TRBD2,NA,TRBV10-2,TRBJ2-1,TGCGCCAGCAGTACGAGGACTAGCGGGAGGTACAATGAGCAGTTCTTC,CASSTRTSGRYNEQFF
TRBD1,NA,TRBV7-3,TRBJ1-1,TGTGCCAGCAGCTTACAGGGGGCTAACACTGAAGCTTTCTTT,CASSLQGANTEAFF
TRBD2,NA,TRBV18,TRBJ2-7,TGTGCCAGCTCACCAGGACTAGACACCTACGAGCAGTACTTC,CASSPGLDTYEQYF
TRBD1,NA,TRBV6-6,TRBJ2-3,TGTGCCAGCCACAGGGGGTCGGATACGCAGTATTTT,CASHRGSDTQYF
TRBD1,NA,TRBV14,TRBJ1-1,TGTGCCAGCAGGGAACAGGGGGGAGGCACTGAAGCTTTCTTT,CASREQGGGTEAFF
NA,NA,TRBV7-2,TRBJ1-1,TGTGCCAGCAGCTTAGTCCCTAACACTGAAGCTTTCTTT,CASSLVPNTEAFF
NA,NA,TRBV28,TRBJ1-1,TGTGCCAGCAGCATGGGAGGAACTGAAGCTTTCTTT,CASSMGGTEAFF
TRBD1,NA,TRBV9,TRBJ1-2,TGTGCCAGCAGCGCCGACAGGGTATTTAAATCGGGCGGCTACACCTTC,CASSADRVFKSGGYTF
NA,NA,TRBV11-2,TRBJ1-3,TGTGCCAGCAGCCGTAACAGTCCGGGGGGAAACACCATATATTTT,CASSRNSPGGNTIYF
NA,once,TRBV18,TRBJ1-5,TGTGCCAGCTCACCTACGACATCTAGCAATCAGCCCCAGCATTTT,CASSPTTSSNQPQHF
NA,NA,TRBV9,TRBJ2-1,TGTGCCAGCAGCGAGGACAATTACAATGAGCAGTTCTTC,CASSEDNYNEQFF
TRBD1,NA,TRBV2,TRBJ2-7,TGTGCCAGCAACCGACAGGGGCATGGTGTCGAGCAGTACTTC,CASNRQGHGVEQYF